The 10 T cell receptor beta chains below were found in one sample sequenced in a study of response to subunit inactivated influenza vaccine. TCRdb re-called the RT-PCR reads with MiXCR, one entry per CDR3 protein. The sample has about 610,000 distinct CDR3 sequences; 12% to 15% are singletons. The sequencing used PBMCs from blood, collected roughly 12 days after vaccination. The receptors come from a man aged 45-60 years who received an inactivated influenza vaccine.

V usage is TRBV11-1 and J usage is TRBJ2-3, with TRBD2 matching 10 bases. The CDR3 consists of 19 residues. Per the germline V gene, CDR1 is SGHAT and CDR2 is FQDESV (reference sequence). V shed 3 bases and J 0 bases; nucleotides not matched to a gene: 12. The CDR3 loop is CASSFQAGGPVLSTDTQYF. The CDR3 DNA is TGTGCCAGCAGCTTCCAAGCGGGGGGGCCGGTGTTGAGCACAGATACGCAGTATTTT.

The J gene is TRBJ2-7, the V gene TRBV29-1; D may be TRBD1 or TRBD2 (5 bases each). The germline CDR1 and CDR2 sequences are SQVTM and ANQGSEA. CDR3 length equals 14 residues. Trimming took off 6 bases at V and 6 bases at J, with 21 bases between the two ends. The CDR3 region is CSVATGTAFTEQYF. CDR3 nucleotide sequence: TGCAGCGTAGCTACCGGGACGGCATTCACCGAGCAGTACTTC.

The table lists this clonotype with many counts. J is TRBJ2-7 and V is TRBV29-1, with 10 positions matching TRBD1. This CDR3 comprises 16 residues. The V segment lost 1 base and the J segment 4 bases; nucleotides outside the gene matches: 10. Germline CDR1 SQVTM, CDR2 ANQGSEA. DNA for the CDR3: TGCAGCGTTGAAGGTTCCTTGGGACAGGGGATTTACGAGCAGTACTTC. It is translated as CSVEGSLGQGIYEQYF.

This clonotype was found a few times. The J gene is TRBJ2-5, the V gene TRBV27; 7 bases map to TRBD1. This CDR3 spans 14 amino acids. CDR1 and CDR2 from the germline V gene are MNHEY and SMNVEV (reference sequence). The ends lost 5 bases at V and 4 bases at J; junction bases unmatched: 7. CDR3 sequence: CASSPWGQLETQYF. The DNA of the CDR3 is TGTGCCAGCAGTCCCTGGGGACAGTTAGAGACCCAGTACTTC.

This clonotype occurred a few times. The V call is TRBV25-1, the J call TRBJ2-5, with a weak D call TRBD1 (5 bases). Germline V gene lookup returns CDR1 MGHDK and CDR2 SYGVNS. V dropped 11 bases and J dropped 1 base, with 11 bases sitting between them. The CDR3 runs 12 residues. The CDR3 sequence: CAVGELQETQYF. In DNA form, the CDR3 reads TGTGCCGTAGGGGAACTCCAAGAGACCCAGTACTTC.

The V and J genes are TRBV27 and TRBJ2-7, with D perhaps TRBD1 (5 bases). V was shortened by 4 bases and J by 2 bases, with 12 bases between the two germline ends. The CDR3 length is 14 residues. Looked up from germline, CDR1 is MNHEY and CDR2 is SMNVEV (reference sequence). The CDR3 DNA is TGTGCCAGCAGTTCCGTCCAGGGAACCTACGAGCAGTACTTC. It specifies CASSSVQGTYEQYF.

The gene calls are TRBV2 and TRBJ1-1, with a possible D match to TRBD1 (6 bases). V was shortened by 4 bases and J by 0 bases, with 12 bases between the two germline ends. CDR1 and CDR2 from the germline V gene are SNHLY and FYNNEI. The CDR3 covers 15 residues. CDR3 region: CASSAPTGLNTEAFF. CDR3 DNA sequence: TGTGCCAGCAGTGCCCCGACAGGATTGAACACTGAAGCTTTCTTT.

J is TRBJ2-3 and V is TRBV12-5; TRBD2 agrees at 11 bases. The CDR3 is 13 amino acids. Germline lookup yields CDR1 LGHNT and CDR2 FRNRAP. V shed 6 bases and J 6 bases; nucleotides not matched to a gene: 2. Written as DNA, the CDR3 is TGTGCTAGTGGGTCTAGCGGGAGGGATACGCAGTATTTT. This codes for CASGSSGRDTQYF. Filled out from reference TRBV12-5 and TRBJ2-3, the complete variable domain reads DARVTQTPRHKVTEMGQEVTMRCQPILGHNTVFWYRQTMMQGLELLAYFRNRAPLDDSGMPKDRFSAEMPDATLATLKIQPSEPRDSAVYFCASGSSGRDTQYFGPGTRLTVL.

The chain employs TRBV4-1 and TRBJ2-3; unclear D gene. This CDR3 spans 12 amino acids. The V end was cut by 0 bases, the J end by 11 bases, with 9 bases between. CDR1 MGHRA and CDR2 YSYEKL come from the germline V gene. CDR3 sequence: CASSQDQRMQYF. CDR3 in DNA: TGCGCCAGCAGCCAAGACCAGAGAATGCAGTATTTT.

This clonotype turned up a few times. The V and J genes are TRBV25-1 and TRBJ1-3; D is possibly TRBD1 (5 bases). V was clipped by 3 bases and J by 1 base, with 10 bases between them. CDR3 length: 15 amino acids. Germline values: CDR1 MGHDK, CDR2 SYGVNS. The CDR3, as DNA: TGTGCCAGCAGTGACTGGACAATATCTGGAAACACCATATATTTT. Translation: CASSDWTISGNTIYF. The full variable domain, in which reference TRBV25-1 and TRBJ1-3 provide the parts outside the CDR3, is EADIYQTPRYLVIGTGKKITLECSQTMGHDKMYWYQQDPGMELHLIHYSYGVNSTEKGDLSSESTVSRIRTEHFPLTLESARPSHTSQYLCASSDWTISGNTIYFGEGSWLTVV.